This entry lists 10 T cell receptor beta chains sequenced from one sample in a study of monozygotic twins with inflammatory bowel disease. TCRdb re-called the 5' RACE reads; one entry per CDR3 protein, DNA not given. The clone table shows about 300,000 distinct CDR3 sequences, with the ten largest holding more than 4.5%. The specimen sequenced was blood. The source of these receptors is a human donor with ulcerative colitis or Crohn's disease, or a healthy co-twin of an affected twin (not recorded which).

The genes are TRBV5-1 and TRBJ1-6; the TCRdb D gene call, TRBD1, has no DNA to confirm it. The germline CDR1 and CDR2 sequences are SGHRS and YFSETQ. The CDR3 contains 14 residues. The CDR3 sequence: CASSLRQGNSPLHF.

The chain links TRBV29-1 to TRBJ2-1; lacking DNA, the TRBD2 call made by TCRdb goes unchecked. The CDR3 is 15 residues long. Germline CDR1 SQVTM, CDR2 ANQGSEA. This chain's CDR3 is CSVDSGWTSKNEQFF.

The J gene is TRBJ2-7, the V gene TRBV5-1; TCRdb's D call of TRBD1 is untestable without DNA. The germline CDR1 and CDR2 sequences are SGHRS and YFSETQ. The CDR3 is 14 residues long. The CDR3 reads CASSPQDRVGEQYF. The complete variable domain, with remaining parts taken from reference TRBV5-1 and TRBJ2-7, reads KAGVTQTPRYLIKTRGQQVTLSCSPISGHRSVSWYQQTPGQGLQFLFEYFSETQRNKGNFPGRFSGRQFSNSRSEMNVSTLELGDSALYLCASSPQDRVGEQYFGPGTRLTVT.

J is TRBJ2-1 and V is TRBV5-1; TCRdb selects TRBD1, and the lack of DNA leaves this call unchecked. Germline V gene lookup returns CDR1 SGHRS and CDR2 YFSETQ. The CDR3 runs to 14 residues. This CDR3 is CASGGLTSYNEQFF.

V is TRBV5-8 and J is TRBJ2-1; TCRdb returns TRBD2, unconfirmable since there is no DNA. Germline V gene lookup returns CDR1 SGHTS and CDR2 YDEGEE. The CDR3 is 13 amino acids. CDR3 protein: CASSFGGRNEQFF.

This chain joins TRBV28 and TRBJ2-3; there is no DNA to check the TCRdb D call of TRBD2. CDR1 and CDR2 from the germline V gene are MDHEN and SYDVKM. The CDR3 consists of 14 residues. CDR3 in amino acids: CASKGPGEVDTQYF.

The rearrangement uses TRBV28 and TRBJ2-1; TCRdb's D gene call, TRBD1, goes unchecked for lack of DNA. In germline, CDR1 is MDHEN, CDR2 SYDVKM. CDR3 length: 11 residues. The CDR3 spells CASSLGDREFF.

This sequence joins TRBV12-3 or TRBV12-4 and TRBJ1-5. CDR3 length: 14 residues. CDR3 sequence: CASSFNQANQPQHF.

The rearrangement links TRBV12-3 or TRBV12-4 to TRBJ2-2; the TRBD2 assignment by TCRdb is unverifiable without DNA. This CDR3 is built from 15 residues. The CDR3 here is CASTLSGTSAGELFF.

The chain recombines TRBV19 with TRBJ2-2; TCRdb reports TRBD1, a call that lacks DNA to check it against. Per germline, CDR1 LNHDA and CDR2 SQIVND (reference sequence). The CDR3 has 14 amino acids. The CDR3 sequence: CASSLTGGTGELFF.